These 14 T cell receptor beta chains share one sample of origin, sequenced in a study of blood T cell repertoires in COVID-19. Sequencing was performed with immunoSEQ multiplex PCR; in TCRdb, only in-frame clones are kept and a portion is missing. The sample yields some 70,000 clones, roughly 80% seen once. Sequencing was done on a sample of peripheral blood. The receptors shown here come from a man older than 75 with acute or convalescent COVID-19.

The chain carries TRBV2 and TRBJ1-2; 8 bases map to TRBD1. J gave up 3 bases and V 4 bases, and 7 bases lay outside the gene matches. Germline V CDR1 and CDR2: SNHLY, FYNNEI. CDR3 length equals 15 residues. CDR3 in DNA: TGTGCCAGCAGTGGCAGGGGGCAGAAGGACTATGGCTACACCTTC. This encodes CASSGRGQKDYGYTF.

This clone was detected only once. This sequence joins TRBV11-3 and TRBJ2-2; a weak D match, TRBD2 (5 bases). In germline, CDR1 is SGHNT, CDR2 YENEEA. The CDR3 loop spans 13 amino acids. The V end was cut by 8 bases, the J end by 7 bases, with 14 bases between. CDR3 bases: TGTGCCAGCGGCTACTCCGACTACGGGGAGCTGTTTTTT. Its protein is CASGYSDYGELFF.

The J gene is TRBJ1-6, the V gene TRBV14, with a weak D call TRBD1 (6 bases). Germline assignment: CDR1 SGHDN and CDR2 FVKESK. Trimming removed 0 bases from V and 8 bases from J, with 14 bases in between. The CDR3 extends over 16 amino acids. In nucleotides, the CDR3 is TGTGCCAGCAGCCAAGATTTTGGGGGCGCGGATTCACCCCTCCACTTT. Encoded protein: CASSQDFGGADSPLHF.

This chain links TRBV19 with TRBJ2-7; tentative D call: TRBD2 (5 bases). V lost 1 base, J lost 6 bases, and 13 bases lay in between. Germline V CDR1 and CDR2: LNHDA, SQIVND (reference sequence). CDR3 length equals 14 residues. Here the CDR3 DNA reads TGTGCCAGTAGTATAGGGCAGGCCGCGGGCGAGCAGTACTTC. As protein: CASSIGQAAGEQYF.

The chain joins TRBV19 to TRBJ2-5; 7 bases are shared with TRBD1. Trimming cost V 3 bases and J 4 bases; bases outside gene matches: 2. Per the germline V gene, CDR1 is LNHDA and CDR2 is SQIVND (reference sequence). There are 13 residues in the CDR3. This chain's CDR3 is CASSIQGVETQYF. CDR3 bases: TGTGCCAGTAGTATCCAGGGGGTAGAGACCCAGTACTTC.

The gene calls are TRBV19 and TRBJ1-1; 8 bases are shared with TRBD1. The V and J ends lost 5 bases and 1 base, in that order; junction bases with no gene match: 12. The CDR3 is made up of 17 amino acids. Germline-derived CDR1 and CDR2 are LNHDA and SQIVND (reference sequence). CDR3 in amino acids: CASSSIGQGRGNTEAFF. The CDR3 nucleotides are TGTGCCAGTAGTTCCATCGGACAGGGTAGAGGGAACACTGAAGCTTTCTTT. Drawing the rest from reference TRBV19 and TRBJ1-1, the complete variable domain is DGGITQSPKYLFRKEGQNVTLSCEQNLNHDAMYWYRQDPGQGLRLIYYSQIVNDFQKGDIAEGYSVSREKKESFPLTVTSAQKNPTAFYLCASSSIGQGRGNTEAFFGQGTRLTVV.

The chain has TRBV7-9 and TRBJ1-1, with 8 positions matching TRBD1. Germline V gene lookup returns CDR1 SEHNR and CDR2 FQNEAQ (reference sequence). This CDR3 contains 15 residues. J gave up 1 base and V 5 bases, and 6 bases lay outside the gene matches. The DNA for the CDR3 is TGTGCCAGCAGCCGTACAGGGGGATGGAACACTGAAGCTTTCTTT. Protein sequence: CASSRTGGWNTEAFF.

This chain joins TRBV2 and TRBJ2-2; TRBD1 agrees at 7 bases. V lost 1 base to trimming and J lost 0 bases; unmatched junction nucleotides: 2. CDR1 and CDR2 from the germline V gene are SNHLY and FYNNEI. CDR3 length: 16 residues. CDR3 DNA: TGTGCCAGCAGTGAAGACAGGGGCGCGAACACCGGGGAGCTGTTTTTT. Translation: CASSEDRGANTGELFF.

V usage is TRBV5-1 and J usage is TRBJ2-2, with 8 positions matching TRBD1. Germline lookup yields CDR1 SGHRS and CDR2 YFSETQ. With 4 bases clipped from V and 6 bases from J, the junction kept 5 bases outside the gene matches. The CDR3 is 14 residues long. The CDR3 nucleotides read TGCGCCAGCAGCCTCGGACAGGGCCCCGGGGAGCTGTTTTTT. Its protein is CASSLGQGPGELFF.

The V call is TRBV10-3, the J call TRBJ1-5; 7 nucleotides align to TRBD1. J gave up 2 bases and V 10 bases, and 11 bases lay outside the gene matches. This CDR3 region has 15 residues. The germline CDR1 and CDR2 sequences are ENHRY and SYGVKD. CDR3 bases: TGTGCCAGCACTAACCGGGACAGTGGCAATCAGCCCCAGCATTTT. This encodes CASTNRDSGNQPQHF.

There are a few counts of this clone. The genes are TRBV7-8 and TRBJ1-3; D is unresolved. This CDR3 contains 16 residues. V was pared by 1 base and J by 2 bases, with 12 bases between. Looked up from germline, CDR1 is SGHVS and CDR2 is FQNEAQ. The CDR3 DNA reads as TGTGCCAGCAGCTTAGTGGAATGGGCCCCTGGAAACACCATATATTTT. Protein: CASSLVEWAPGNTIYF.

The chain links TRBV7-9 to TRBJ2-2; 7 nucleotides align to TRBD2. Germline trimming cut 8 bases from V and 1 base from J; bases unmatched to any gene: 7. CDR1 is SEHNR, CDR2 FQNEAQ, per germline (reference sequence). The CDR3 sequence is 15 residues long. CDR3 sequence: CASDTERGNTGELFF. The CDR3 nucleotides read TGTGCCAGCGACACGGAGCGGGGGAACACCGGGGAGCTGTTTTTT.

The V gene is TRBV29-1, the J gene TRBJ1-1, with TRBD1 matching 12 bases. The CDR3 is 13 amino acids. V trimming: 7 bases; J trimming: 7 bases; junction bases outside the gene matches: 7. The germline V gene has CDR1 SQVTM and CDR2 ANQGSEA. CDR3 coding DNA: TGCAGCGCCGGGGACAGGGGGCGCGTTGAAGCTTTCTTT. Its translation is CSAGDRGRVEAFF.

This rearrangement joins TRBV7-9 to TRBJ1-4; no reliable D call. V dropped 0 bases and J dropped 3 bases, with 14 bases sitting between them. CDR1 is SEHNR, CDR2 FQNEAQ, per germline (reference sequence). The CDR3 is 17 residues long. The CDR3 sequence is CASSLAWAEGSNEKLFF. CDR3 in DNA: TGTGCCAGCAGCTTAGCCTGGGCCGAGGGTTCTAATGAAAAACTGTTTTTT.